This T cell receptor beta chain emerged from a study of blood T cell repertoires in COVID-19 (dated by TCRdb to about 2020). Study-level background: Samples from collaborators originated in the United States, Italy and Spain and spanned both the acute and convalescent phases of COVID-19. The repertoires were released in a freely available public database intended as a resource for research on the immune response to SARS-CoV-2. The samples were drawn from two sources: the first 160 participants of the ongoing ImmuneRACE study, and over 1,000 subjects contributed by 6 global collaborators. The material from the prospective study consisted of cDNA or gDNA derived from T cells, B-cell-depleted T cells, or PBMCs. A de-identified subject ID, COVID-19 status, age in years and sex were almost always included in the sample metadata. The dataset comprised deeply sampled blood TCRbeta repertoires from subjects exposed to, actively infected with, or recovered from COVID-19. HLA class I and class II types, where available, came from metadata supplied by the sample provider rather than from assay-based typing.

TCRbeta CDR3 regions were amplified from genomic DNA by means of the immunoSEQ Assay, a bias-controlled multiplex PCR. In the source study's methods: Within the assay, amplification of reference gene primers was used to estimate how many nucleated cells each sample contained. To quantify the absolute abundance of each unique TCRbeta CDR3 rearrangement, sequence reads were collapsed and filtered. Productive Simpson clonality was computed per sample as the square root of Simpson's diversity index over productive rearrangements. TCRdb retrieved this table from immuneACCESS and kept in-frame rearrangements only. Not all clones are present; in checked studies, unresolved V genes account for under half, and no reason is known for the remainder. Clone size and V and J calls were adopted from that table, with D and trimming inferred from the DNA. This sample has 250,000 or so clones in its table, and more than 65% of those were observed once. Clones ranked in the top ten supply approximately 3.6% of the sample.

General study outcomes and caveats: Clinical and demographic metadata were provided uncurated, with the amount varying by source and participant.

About this clone itself: No cognate antigen has been identified for it. Per-base qualities were not stored, and no clone one base away is much larger.

The germline V gene (reference sequence) specifies SGHNT as CDR1 and YYREEE as CDR2. The CDR3 measures 16 amino acids from cysteine to phenylalanine. The sequence is cut down to CDR3 DNA, 48 bases in frame from base 1. At the junction V is shortened by 4 bases and J by 0 bases; bases outside the gene matches: 8. Participants in the prospective study were enrolled through a virtual design, were aged about 18 to 100 years, and lived in 24 United States geographic areas. In the prospective study, participants were assigned to cohorts based on the clinical history participants reported in a screening survey and a study questionnaire. Recovered participants in ImmuneRACE Cohort 3 were defined as having two consecutive negative NP/OP PCR tests, clearance from a healthcare professional, or resolution of symptoms. Mobile phlebotomists in the prospective study collected whole blood, serum and a nasopharyngeal or oropharyngeal swab from every participant. Additional blood draws and questionnaires over an approximately 2-month period could optionally be provided by prospective study participants. Prospective study blood samples were shipped either frozen or at room temperature before DNA extraction.

Sample: PBMCs or T cells enriched from blood (not recorded which). The chain joins TRBV5-4 to TRBJ2-7, with 9 bases in between that match TRBD2. The TCR originated in a man between 50 and 59 years old who had recovered from COVID-19. The CDR3: CASSPSQLAGSYEQYF. The DNA is TGTGCCAGCAGCCCCTCCCAACTAGCGGGCTCCTACGAGCAGTACTTC.